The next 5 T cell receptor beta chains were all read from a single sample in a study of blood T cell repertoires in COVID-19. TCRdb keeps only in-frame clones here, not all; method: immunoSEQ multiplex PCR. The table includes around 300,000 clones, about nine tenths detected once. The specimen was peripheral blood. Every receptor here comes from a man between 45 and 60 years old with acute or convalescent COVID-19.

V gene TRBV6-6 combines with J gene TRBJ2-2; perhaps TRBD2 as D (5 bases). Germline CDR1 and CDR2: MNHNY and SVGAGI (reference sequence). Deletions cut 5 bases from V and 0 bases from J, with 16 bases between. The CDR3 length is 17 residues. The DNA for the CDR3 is TGTGCCAGCAGTCGGGGAGACACAGTGACGAACACCGGGGAGCTGTTTTTT. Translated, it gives CASSRGDTVTNTGELFF.

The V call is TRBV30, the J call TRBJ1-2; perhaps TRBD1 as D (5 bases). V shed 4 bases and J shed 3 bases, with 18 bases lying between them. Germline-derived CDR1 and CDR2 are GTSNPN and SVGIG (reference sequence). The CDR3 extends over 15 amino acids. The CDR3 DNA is TGTGCCTGGAAGGGGTCGGGGGTTAGGCACTATGGCTACACCTTC. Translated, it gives CAWKGSGVRHYGYTF.

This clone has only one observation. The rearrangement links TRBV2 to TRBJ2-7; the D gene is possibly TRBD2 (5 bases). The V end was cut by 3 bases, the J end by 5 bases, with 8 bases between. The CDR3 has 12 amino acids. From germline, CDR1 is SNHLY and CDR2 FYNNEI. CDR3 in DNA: TGTGCCAGCAGTGATTCTAGCAACGAGCAGTACTTC. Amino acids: CASSDSSNEQYF.

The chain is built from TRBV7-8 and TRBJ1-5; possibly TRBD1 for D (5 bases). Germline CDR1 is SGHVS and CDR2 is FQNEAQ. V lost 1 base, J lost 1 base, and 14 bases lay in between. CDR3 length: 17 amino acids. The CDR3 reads CASSLGSRAVSNQPQHF. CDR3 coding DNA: TGTGCCAGCAGCTTAGGGTCCAGGGCGGTGAGCAATCAGCCCCAGCATTTT. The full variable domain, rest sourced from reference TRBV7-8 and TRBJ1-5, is GAGVSQSPRYKVAKRGQDVALRCDPISGHVSLFWYQQALGQGPEFLTYFQNEAQLDKSGLPSDRFFAERPEGSVSTLKIQRTQQEDSAVYLCASSLGSRAVSNQPQHFGDGTRLSIL.

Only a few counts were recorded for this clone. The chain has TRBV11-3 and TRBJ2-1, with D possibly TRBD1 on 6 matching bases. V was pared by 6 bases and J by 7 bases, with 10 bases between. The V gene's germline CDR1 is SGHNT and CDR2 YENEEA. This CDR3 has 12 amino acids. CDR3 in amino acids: CASRGAGNEQFF. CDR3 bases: TGTGCCAGCAGGGGGGCCGGGAATGAGCAGTTCTTC.